These 29 T cell receptor beta chains came from one sample sequenced in a study of T cell responses to AZD1222 COVID-19 vaccine. TCRdb's copy holds only in-frame clones and misses some; the assay was immunoSEQ multiplex PCR. The sample yields some 120,000 clones, 88% seen once. Source: peripheral blood, taken on day 0 of MenACWY control vaccination. These TCRs come from an adult in good health.

V and J are TRBV5-1 and TRBJ1-1; D is possibly TRBD1 (6 bases). Germline CDR1 SGHRS, CDR2 YFSETQ. There are 14 residues in the CDR3. Trimming left V 4 bases short and J 0 bases short, with 10 bases between. CDR3: CASSPRQVNTEAFF. For the CDR3, the DNA is TGCGCCAGCAGCCCCAGACAGGTGAACACTGAAGCTTTCTTT.

The V call is TRBV18, the J call TRBJ1-3, with D perhaps matching TRBD1 (6 bases). The CDR3 spans 16 residues. The V end lost 3 bases, the J end lost 0 bases, and 12 bases lay between the germline ends. The V gene's germline CDR1 is KGHSH and CDR2 LQKENI. As DNA, the CDR3 is TGTGCCAGCTCACCTGGGAGGGGGAGCTCTGGAAACACCATATATTTT. This codes for CASSPGRGSSGNTIYF.

V and J are TRBV5-1 and TRBJ1-1; 11 bases align to TRBD1. Germline CDR1 reads SGHRS; CDR2 reads YFSETQ. This CDR3 is built from 15 residues. After removal of 2 bases from V and 5 bases from J, the junction contained 5 bases not matched to a gene. For the CDR3, the DNA is TGCGCCAGCAGCTTTACCGGGACAGGGGGAACTGAAGCTTTCTTT. Residues: CASSFTGTGGTEAFF. Looking up the rest from reference TRBV5-1 and TRBJ1-1 gives the full variable domain: KAGVTQTPRYLIKTRGQQVTLSCSPISGHRSVSWYQQTPGQGLQFLFEYFSETQRNKGNFPGRFSGRQFSNSRSEMNVSTLELGDSALYLCASSFTGTGGTEAFFGQGTRLTVV.

The rearrangement links TRBV7-9 to TRBJ2-7; 9 nucleotides match TRBD2. The germline gives CDR1 SEHNR, CDR2 FQNEAQ (reference sequence). The CDR3 extends over 14 amino acids. The V segment lost 3 bases and the J segment 0 bases; nucleotides outside the gene matches: 0. The CDR3 is CASSFSGSSYEQYF. CDR3 nucleotide sequence: TGTGCCAGCAGCTTTAGCGGGAGCTCCTACGAGCAGTACTTC.

The V call is TRBV18, the J call TRBJ2-7; 8 bases are shared with TRBD1. The CDR3 covers 16 residues. With 0 bases clipped from V and 4 bases from J, the junction kept 8 bases outside the gene matches. Germline values: CDR1 KGHSH, CDR2 LQKENI. The CDR3 sequence is CASSPPFWDRNYEQYF. As DNA, the CDR3 is TGTGCCAGCTCACCACCGTTTTGGGACAGGAATTACGAGCAGTACTTC.

The rearrangement links TRBV5-4 to TRBJ2-3; 7 bases map to TRBD2. This CDR3 region has 15 residues. The junction had 7 bases not matched to a gene; V was cut back by 0 bases and J by 6 bases. Germline values: CDR1 SGHNT, CDR2 YYREEE (reference sequence). Here the CDR3 DNA reads TGTGCCAGCAGCTTGGACCGGGGGAGGGTGGATACGCAGTATTTT. Protein: CASSLDRGRVDTQYF.

The chain employs TRBV30 and TRBJ2-1; no definite D call. Trimming removed 3 bases from V and 0 bases from J, with 9 bases in between. This CDR3 has 14 residues. Germline V gene data show CDR1 as GTSNPN and CDR2 as SVGIG (reference sequence). CDR3 in DNA: TGTGCCTGGAGCCCCGGCGCCTCCTACAATGAGCAGTTCTTC. This translates into CAWSPGASYNEQFF.

The rearrangement uses TRBV28 and TRBJ2-7; D might be TRBD1 (6 bases). The CDR3 loop spans 13 amino acids. The germline V gene encodes CDR1 MDHEN and CDR2 SYDVKM. The ends were cut back, 8 bases at V and 1 base at J, with 12 bases in the middle. This CDR3 is CASWGTPSYEQYF. CDR3 DNA sequence: TGTGCCAGCTGGGGGACACCGTCCTACGAGCAGTACTTC. Full variable domain (outside the CDR3, taken from reference TRBV28 and TRBJ2-7): DVKVTQSSRYLVKRTGEKVFLECVQDMDHENMFWYRQDPGLGLRLIYFSYDVKMKEKGDIPEGYSVSREKKERFSLILESASTNQTSMYLCASWGTPSYEQYFGPGTRLTVT.

This chain uses TRBV27 with TRBJ2-7; D is tentatively TRBD1 or TRBD2 (6 bases each). V gave up 8 bases and J gave up 5 bases, with 16 bases separating them. Germline assignment: CDR1 MNHEY and CDR2 SMNVEV (reference sequence). The CDR3 is 13 amino acids. The CDR3 bases are TGTGCCAGCGGGGGGTGGACAGACCACGAGCAGTACTTC. It encodes CASGGWTDHEQYF.

The rearrangement uses TRBV7-3 and TRBJ2-6; D gene uncertain. CDR3 length: 15 amino acids. Trimming left V 3 bases short and J 0 bases short, with 6 bases between. Germline V CDR1 and CDR2: SGHTA, FQGTGA. In DNA form, the CDR3 reads TGTGCCAGCAGCTTGCGGAGCTCTGGGGCCAACGTCCTGACTTTC. This encodes CASSLRSSGANVLTF.

The gene calls are TRBV19 and TRBJ1-6, with 9 bases aligning to TRBD1. Trimming cost V 3 bases and J 10 bases; bases outside gene matches: 7. The CDR3 contains 15 residues. CDR1 and CDR2 (germline): LNHDA, SQIVND (reference sequence). CDR3 region: CASSMKGQGLSPLHF. DNA for the CDR3: TGTGCCAGTAGTATGAAGGGACAGGGATTATCACCCCTCCACTTT.

This rearrangement joins TRBV5-1 to TRBJ2-1; 8 bases line up with TRBD2. CDR1 and CDR2 (germline): SGHRS, YFSETQ. The CDR3 covers 15 residues. Unmatched junction bases numbered 4, after V lost 3 bases and J lost 2 bases. The CDR3 DNA is TGCGCCAGCAGCTCCACTAGCGGTCCCTACAATGAGCAGTTCTTC. Translating gives CASSSTSGPYNEQFF.

This clone was picked up a small number of times. The J gene is TRBJ2-5, the V gene TRBV10-1; D gene uncertain. V was shortened by 5 bases and J by 2 bases, with 9 bases between the two germline ends. CDR1 WNHNN and CDR2 SYGVQD come from the germline V gene (reference sequence). The CDR3 sequence is 13 residues long. The CDR3 loop is CASSKQPQETQYF. For the CDR3, the DNA is TGCGCCAGCAGTAAACAGCCACAAGAGACCCAGTACTTC.

This clone showed up just once. This sequence joins TRBV7-9 and TRBJ1-4, with a weak D call TRBD1 (6 bases). Germline CDR1 is SEHNR and CDR2 is FQNEAQ (reference sequence). V was cut by 5 bases and J by 8 bases, with 15 bases left in between. The CDR3 consists of 14 residues. CDR3: CASSRTGTGEKLFF. Written as DNA, the CDR3 is TGTGCCAGCAGCCGTACAGGGACTGGGGAAAAACTGTTTTTT.

The V call is TRBV2, the J call TRBJ2-3; 10 nucleotides align to TRBD1. Germline CDR1 is SNHLY and CDR2 is FYNNEI. With 5 bases clipped from V and 2 bases from J, the junction kept 10 bases outside the gene matches. The CDR3 is 17 residues long. This CDR3 is CASSITGTGVITDTQYF. The CDR3 nucleotides read TGTGCCAGCAGTATCACGGGGACAGGGGTAATCACAGATACGCAGTATTTT. The variable domain in full, with the rest retrieved from reference TRBV2 and TRBJ2-3, is EPEVTQTPSHQVTQMGQEVILRCVPISNHLYFYWYRQILGQKVEFLVSFYNNEISEKSEIFDDQFSVERPDGSNFTLKIRSTKLEDSAMYFCASSITGTGVITDTQYFGPGTRLTVL.

The chain recombines TRBV28 with TRBJ1-1; D is ambiguous. From germline, CDR1 is MDHEN and CDR2 SYDVKM. The CDR3 has 13 residues. Trimming took 5 bases from V and 5 from J, leaving 12 bases between them. The CDR3 here is CASSPGDWTEAFF. CDR3 sequence (DNA): TGTGCCAGCAGTCCCGGGGATTGGACTGAAGCTTTCTTT.

This clone was counted a single time. The chain joins TRBV30 to TRBJ1-4, with D possibly TRBD1 on 5 matching bases. Germline assignment: CDR1 GTSNPN and CDR2 SVGIG (reference sequence). This CDR3 comprises 15 residues. Trimming stripped 0 bases from V and 4 bases from J, with 12 bases between. CDR3 nucleotide sequence: TGTGCCTGGAGTGTAACGGGGCGAGGTAATGAAAAACTGTTTTTT. Residues: CAWSVTGRGNEKLFF.

The rearrangement uses TRBV6-5 and TRBJ2-2, with D hard to call. Looked up from germline, CDR1 is MNHEY and CDR2 is SVGAGI. The germline V and J ends were trimmed by 0 bases and 2 bases, with 10 bases remaining between them. This CDR3 has 16 residues. CDR3 DNA: TGTGCCAGCAGTTACTCGAAGGAACTTAACACCGGGGAGCTGTTTTTT. The encoded protein is CASSYSKELNTGELFF.

The rearrangement links TRBV5-6 to TRBJ1-2, with 9 bases aligning to TRBD1. Germline V gene data show CDR1 as SGHDT and CDR2 as YYEEEE. This CDR3 is 14 amino acids long. The V segment lost 0 bases and the J segment 5 bases; nucleotides outside the gene matches: 2. DNA for the CDR3: TGTGCCAGCAGCTTGGGCGGACAGGGGTATGGCTACACCTTC. It codes for CASSLGGQGYGYTF.

This clone was observed a single time. V gene TRBV30 combines with J gene TRBJ2-3, with D perhaps TRBD1 or TRBD2 (6 bases each). The germline V gene has CDR1 GTSNPN and CDR2 SVGIG (reference sequence). V was cut by 2 bases and J by 4 bases, with 13 bases left in between. The CDR3 covers 14 residues. Here the CDR3 reads CAWSPAGGPDTQYF. Written as DNA, the CDR3 is TGTGCCTGGAGTCCAGCCGGGGGCCCAGATACGCAGTATTTT.

The chain carries TRBV7-9 and TRBJ2-7, with D unclear. Per the germline V gene, CDR1 is SEHNR and CDR2 is FQNEAQ (reference sequence). The CDR3 contains 11 residues. V gave up 4 bases and J gave up 6 bases, with 7 bases separating them. This CDR3 is CASSSTPEQYF. Written as DNA, the CDR3 is TGTGCCAGCAGCTCGACCCCCGAGCAGTACTTC.

The V gene is TRBV7-6, the J gene TRBJ2-2; 9 positions agree with TRBD1. CDR1 and CDR2 from the germline V gene are SGHVS and FNYEAQ. The junction had 9 bases not matched to a gene; V was cut back by 5 bases and J by 5 bases. The CDR3 is 16 residues long. CDR3 nucleotides: TGTGCCAGCAGCGGAGGAACCGGGACAGGGACCGGGGAGCTGTTTTTT. Translation gives CASSGGTGTGTGELFF.

The chain joins TRBV24-1 to TRBJ2-3; perhaps TRBD1 as D (6 bases). This CDR3 is built from 11 residues. Trimming removed 9 bases from V and 7 bases from J, with 10 bases in between. The V gene's germline CDR1 is KGHDR and CDR2 SFDVKD. This chain's CDR3 is CATSRGNTQYF. The CDR3 DNA sequence: TGTGCCACCTCTAGGGGGAATACGCAGTATTTT.

This clone has more than one count but fewer than ten. J is TRBJ1-2 and V is TRBV5-1; 11 positions agree with TRBD1. The CDR3 length is 14 residues. The germline V gene has CDR1 SGHRS and CDR2 YFSETQ. The V gene end was trimmed by 4 bases and the J gene end by 7 bases; junction bases not matched to a gene: 6. The CDR3 spells CASSPGQGASGYTF. CDR3 bases: TGCGCCAGCAGCCCCGGACAGGGGGCGAGTGGCTACACCTTC.

This chain connects TRBV5-6 to TRBJ1-6; weak D call: TRBD1 (6 bases). Trimming took off 6 bases at V and 10 bases at J, with 11 bases between the two ends. Germline CDR1 SGHDT, CDR2 YYEEEE. This CDR3 is 12 amino acids long. The chain's CDR3 is CASTPGASPLHF. In DNA form, the CDR3 reads TGTGCCAGCACCCCAGGGGCATCACCCCTCCACTTT.

The chain is built from TRBV4-1 and TRBJ2-2; tentative D call: TRBD1 (5 bases). The CDR3 spans 16 residues. With 10 bases removed from V and 6 bases from J, the gap between germline ends came to 24 bases. The germline CDR1 and CDR2 sequences are MGHRA and YSYEKL. The CDR3 spells CATQPQWAGSPGELFF. The DNA for the CDR3 is TGCGCCACACAACCCCAGTGGGCAGGGTCTCCCGGGGAGCTGTTTTTT.

V and J are TRBV2 and TRBJ2-3; TRBD1 agrees at 7 bases. V shed 6 bases and J 4 bases; nucleotides not matched to a gene: 4. The germline gives CDR1 SNHLY, CDR2 FYNNEI. The CDR3 sequence is 13 residues long. The CDR3 DNA sequence: TGTGCCAGCAGGGCCGGGACAGCAGATACGCAGTATTTT. This sequence encodes CASRAGTADTQYF.

The chain carries TRBV9 and TRBJ2-1, with 9 bases fitting TRBD2. From germline, CDR1 is SGDLS and CDR2 YYNGEE. The CDR3 is 14 amino acids. Unmatched junction bases numbered 7, after V lost 4 bases and J lost 8 bases. The CDR3 region is CASSSSGSFYEQFF. The CDR3 region has the DNA TGTGCCAGCAGCAGTAGCGGGAGTTTCTATGAGCAGTTCTTC. Full variable domain (remainder filled in from reference TRBV9 and TRBJ2-1): DSGVTQTPKHLITATGQRVTLRCSPRSGDLSVYWYQQSLDQGLQFLIQYYNGEERAKGNILERFSAQQFPDLHSELNLSSLELGDSALYFCASSSSGSFYEQFFGPGTRLTVL.

This chain connects TRBV13 to TRBJ1-6; 8 nucleotides agree with TRBD1. CDR3 length: 15 residues. The V and J ends lost 2 bases and 7 bases, in that order; junction bases with no gene match: 4. Germline CDR1 PRHDT, CDR2 FYEKMQ (reference sequence). CDR3 sequence reads: CASSLNTGGNSPLHF. In DNA, the CDR3 is TGTGCCAGCAGCTTAAACACAGGGGGAAATTCACCCCTCCACTTT.